Listed below are T cell receptor beta chains from one sample, sequenced in a study of graft-versus-host responses after intestinal transplantation. This table comes from immunoSEQ multiplex PCR, and its TCRdb copy is limited to in-frame clones, with some not included. The sample carries tens of thousands of clones, roughly 91% recorded once. No antigens are known for them. This material consisted of unstimulated CD8+ T cells sorted from spleen or lymph node cells, taken before intestinal transplant. Receptor source: a human donor who received an intestinal transplant. The CDR3 runs from the conserved cysteine through the conserved F or W. D genes are given only for firm matches. Size values are once, few and many counts, or a class for expanded clones, and some rows have none.

J,V,length,size,D,DNA,CDR3
TRBJ2-3,TRBV19,15,NA,NA,TGTGCCAGTAGTATTAACGGGGGAAGCACAGATACGCAGTATTTT,CASSINGGSTDTQYF
TRBJ2-3,TRBV2,16,NA,NA,TGTGCCAGCCGGGCAGGGACACTGGTCGAGGGAGATACGCAGTATTTT,CASRAGTLVEGDTQYF
TRBJ2-2,TRBV9,16,NA,NA,TGTGCCAGCAGCGTAGTGGAGGGATCGAACACCGGGGAGCTGTTTTTT,CASSVVEGSNTGELFF
TRBJ2-7,TRBV9,14,once,TRBD2,TGTGCCAGCAGCGCCGGGGGGACGGGGGACGAGCAGTACTTC,CASSAGGTGDEQYF
TRBJ1-1,TRBV27,13,NA,NA,TGTGCCAGCAGTTTAGGGGAGGACACTGAAGCTTTCTTT,CASSLGEDTEAFF
TRBJ1-2,TRBV7-9,17,NA,NA,TGTGCCAGCAGCTCAGAGCAGGGACACCGACTACTAACTGGCTACACCTTC,CASSSEQGHRLLTGYTF
TRBJ2-3,TRBV11-3,14,NA,TRBD2,TGTGCCAGCAGCCCAATAGCGGGGGAGGATACGCAGTATTTT,CASSPIAGEDTQYF
TRBJ2-7,TRBV15,15,NA,NA,TGTGCCACCAGCATAACCACAAGTCCCCTCTACGAGCAGTACTTC,CATSITTSPLYEQYF
TRBJ2-3,TRBV4-3,17,NA,NA,TGCGCCAGCAGCCAAGACCCCAGCGGCGCCCGGGAAGATACGCAGTATTTT,CASSQDPSGAREDTQYF
TRBJ2-7,TRBV14,12,NA,NA,TGTGCCAGCAGCTCCCCCGGCTACGAGCAGTACTTC,CASSSPGYEQYF
TRBJ2-7,TRBV5-6,12,NA,TRBD1,TGTGCCAGCAGCCCGACAGGGGACGAGCAGTACTTC,CASSPTGDEQYF
TRBJ2-7,TRBV2,15,NA,TRBD1,TGTGCCAGCAGTATATCGGACAGGGGGTCGTACGAGCAGTACTTC,CASSISDRGSYEQYF
TRBJ1-6,TRBV7-8,16,NA,NA,TGTGCCAGCAGCTGGGGGCAGAGCTCCTATAATTCACCCCTCCACTTT,CASSWGQSSYNSPLHF
TRBJ2-3,TRBV27,14,NA,NA,TGTGCCAGCAGCCGACTAGATCCCCTGAATACGCAGTATTTT,CASSRLDPLNTQYF
TRBJ2-7,TRBV9,14,NA,TRBD2,TGTGCCAGCAGCGCCGGGACTAGCGGCTACGAGCAGTACTTC,CASSAGTSGYEQYF
TRBJ2-3,TRBV4-3,17,NA,TRBD1,TGCGCCAGCAGCCAAGAGCTAGGACAGGGGCGCACAGATACGCAGTATTTT,CASSQELGQGRTDTQYF
TRBJ2-7,TRBV13,14,NA,NA,TGTGCCAGCAGCTTAGGGCAGGGTGGCTACGAGCAGTACTTC,CASSLGQGGYEQYF
TRBJ1-1,TRBV21-1,16,once,NA,TGTGCCAGCAGCAGAACGATTTGCAGGGGGAGCACTGAAGCTTTCTTT,CASSRTICRGSTEAFF
TRBJ1-1,TRBV27,13,NA,TRBD1,TGTGCCAGCAGCCAGGGGGCGGGTACTGAAGCTTTCTTT,CASSQGAGTEAFF
TRBJ1-1,TRBV11-2,16,NA,TRBD1,TGTGCCAGCAGCCCCCCATCCGGGACAGGGGTCACTGAAGCTTTCTTT,CASSPPSGTGVTEAFF
TRBJ2-7,TRBV28,15,NA,NA,TGTGCCAGCAGTACCCCCGACAGCATCCCCTACGAGCAGTACTTC,CASSTPDSIPYEQYF
TRBJ2-1,TRBV4-3,13,NA,NA,TGCGCCAGCAGCCAAGATGAGAGCAATGAGCAGTTCTTC,CASSQDESNEQFF